This T cell receptor beta chain is drawn from a study of cytomegalovirus exposure and HLA in healthy donors. Findings of the study overall: In an earlier analysis, about 87% or about 30%: the productive usage of most TCR beta V segments.

CDR3 length: 14 amino acids. CDR1 is MNHNY and CDR2 is SVGAGI in the germline V gene (reference sequence). Germline trimming cut 4 bases from V and 4 bases from J; bases unmatched to any gene: 4. The PCR ran on 60 Vbeta and 13 Jbeta primers. Clones were read by immunoSEQ multiplex PCR, and TCRdb kept only the in-frame ones, dropping some. The sample includes some 150,000 clones, around 88% of them seen just once. This clone showed up just a few times. Its target is unknown. Specimen: PBMCs. J is TRBJ1-3 and V is TRBV6-6; 7 bases match TRBD1. The receptor's source is a woman between 25 and 40 years old in good health and CMV-seronegative. The CDR3 region has the DNA TGTGCCAGCAGTTCTAGGGGGCTCGGAAACACCATATATTTT. This encodes CASSSRGLGNTIYF.